Below, 7 T cell receptor beta chains from the same sample are listed, as sequenced in a study of blood T cell repertoires in COVID-19. The method was immunoSEQ multiplex PCR; TCRdb's version includes in-frame clones alone and lacks a portion of them. The sample records fewer than 85,000 clones, about 90% being singletons. The sequencing sample was made of peripheral blood. These receptors came from a human donor in a cohort sampled during active COVID-19.

The rearrangement links TRBV7-8 to TRBJ1-6, with a tentative D call TRBD1 (5 bases). The V and J ends lost 1 base and 16 bases respectively, with 23 bases between them. Germline values: CDR1 SGHVS, CDR2 FQNEAQ. CDR3 length equals 16 residues. This chain's CDR3 is CASSLGSLRGGSTLHF. The CDR3 nucleotides read TGTGCCAGCAGCTTAGGAAGTTTACGGGGGGGGAGTACTCTCCACTTT. Using reference TRBV7-8 and TRBJ1-6 for the parts outside the CDR3, the full variable domain is GAGVSQSPRYKVAKRGQDVALRCDPISGHVSLFWYQQALGQGPEFLTYFQNEAQLDKSGLPSDRFFAERPEGSVSTLKIQRTQQEDSAVYLCASSLGSLRGGSTLHFGNGTRLTVT.

CDR3 nucleotide sequence: TGTGCCAGCAGCCGGACGGGGGGCTATGGCTACACCTTC. Encoded protein: CASSRTGGYGYTF. This sequence joins TRBV4-2 and TRBJ1-2, with D possibly being TRBD1 (5 bases). This CDR3 spans 13 amino acids. V lost 4 bases and J 4 bases, leaving 10 bases between the germline ends. Germline V gene sequence: CDR1 LGHNA, CDR2 YNFKEQ.

The V and J genes are TRBV9 and TRBJ1-2, with unresolved D. Germline lookup yields CDR1 SGDLS and CDR2 YYNGEE. This CDR3 is 14 amino acids long. V dropped 3 bases and J dropped 8 bases, with 17 bases sitting between them. The CDR3 loop reads CASSADTEGLGYTF. CDR3 sequence (DNA): TGTGCCAGCAGCGCTGATACAGAGGGCTTAGGCTACACCTTC.

In its sample, this clone was seen a few times. V gene TRBV19 combines with J gene TRBJ1-6, with D hard to call. Trimming removed 4 bases from V and 0 bases from J, with 7 bases in between. This CDR3 is built from 15 residues. From germline, CDR1 is LNHDA and CDR2 SQIVND (reference sequence). The CDR3 DNA reads as TGTGCCAGTAGTACCGGGAGCTCCTATAATTCACCCCTCCACTTT. This translates into CASSTGSSYNSPLHF.

The V gene is TRBV12-3 or TRBV12-4, the J gene TRBJ2-2; TRBD2 might be the D (6 bases). The CDR3 extends over 13 amino acids. V was trimmed by 7 bases and J by 5 bases, leaving 11 bases between them. The CDR3 bases are TGTGCCAGCAATCCTGGAGGGACCGGGGAGCTGTTTTTT. Its protein is CASNPGGTGELFF.

The chain combines TRBV9 with TRBJ2-1, with a weak D call TRBD2 (5 bases). Trimming pared 2 bases from V and 6 bases from J, leaving 18 bases between. CDR1 is SGDLS, CDR2 YYNGEE, per germline. This CDR3 comprises 16 residues. CDR3 nucleotides: TGTGCCAGCAGCGTGCTAACTAGTCGTTCGACCAATGAGCAGTTCTTC. It is translated as CASSVLTSRSTNEQFF.

The V gene is TRBV7-2, the J gene TRBJ2-7; a weak D match, TRBD1 (5 bases). The germline V gene has CDR1 SGHTA and CDR2 FQGNSA. V lost 5 bases and J lost 3, with 17 bases in between. The CDR3 is 15 amino acids. The DNA of the CDR3 is TGTGCCAGCAGCCCATTAGGGGTAGCTGGCTACGAGCAGTACTTC. It specifies CASSPLGVAGYEQYF.